This TCR beta chain was documented in a study of blood T cell repertoires in COVID-19. Study summary: The United States, Italy and Spain provided the acute and convalescent COVID-19 samples.

The protocol was immunoSEQ multiplex PCR, while the TCRdb copy is restricted to in-frame clones and leaves out a portion. The sample holds approximately 170,000 clones; about 80% are singletons and the top ten take about a tenth. Losses at the gene ends were 2 bases for V and 1 base for J; bases not matched to a gene: 9. Germline-derived CDR1 and CDR2 are MNHEY and SVGEGT. CDR3 size: 17 residues. The sequenced sample was peripheral blood. This chain joins TRBV6-2 or TRBV6-3 and TRBJ1-1; 8 bases align to TRBD1. The clonotype was recovered from a man aged 65-85 years with active or convalescent COVID-19. CDR3 in amino acids: CASSYGQGLGANTEAFF. CDR3 in DNA: TGTGCCAGCAGTTACGGACAGGGATTAGGTGCGAACACTGAAGCTTTCTTT.